Listed here are 27 T cell receptor beta chains from one sample, sequenced in a study of tumor and adjacent non-tumor tissue in lung cancer. TCRbeta libraries were built with three rounds of nested PCR, modified from ARM-PCR. One entry per CDR3 protein, called by TCRdb with MiXCR from the multiplex PCR reads. The repertoire holds roughly 45,000 distinct CDR3 sequences, with roughly 60% as singletons. No cell sorting was done before RNA was extracted from the tissue. More than 3 cm separated this lung sample from the edge of the tumor. Sequenced: distant non-tumor lung tissue. The receptor set was obtained from a man aged 50 to 59 with non-small cell lung cancer.

The chain employs TRBV20-1 and TRBJ1-2; D ambiguous. Trimming left V 2 bases short and J 1 base short, with 2 bases between. This CDR3 spans 11 amino acids. CDR1 and CDR2 from the germline V gene are DFQATT and SNEGSKA (reference sequence). The CDR3 DNA sequence: TGCAGTGCTAGACATAACTATGGCTACACCTTC. Protein: CSARHNYGYTF.

With respect to this clonotype: One end of the junction fails to match germline, which may point to a read error. The J gene is TRBJ2-1, the V gene TRBV28; 11 nucleotides agree with TRBD2. Germline V CDR1 and CDR2: MDHEN, SYDVKM. CDR3 length: 15 residues. CDR3 protein: CVSSPYGTSGIEQFF. CDR3 sequence (DNA): TGTGTCAGCAGTCCCTACGGGACTAGCGGAATTGAGCAGTTCTTC.

The gene calls are TRBV20-1 and TRBJ1-6; D may be TRBD1 (6 bases). The CDR3 is 14 amino acids. Germline V gene sequence: CDR1 DFQATT, CDR2 SNEGSKA (reference sequence). The V and J ends lost 5 bases and 9 bases respectively, with 17 bases between them. CDR3 amino acids: CSALADRRSSPLHF. CDR3 coding DNA: TGCAGTGCTCTCGCGGACAGAAGAAGTTCACCCCTCCACTTT.

On this clonotype: A single base separates this from a much larger clone, so it may be a read error. V is TRBV5-1 and J is TRBJ2-5; D call uncertain. The CDR3 has 14 residues. CDR1 is SGHRS and CDR2 is YFSETQ in the germline V gene. Trimming took off 0 bases at V and 5 bases at J, with 11 bases between the two ends. CDR3 residues: CASSLAMAVETQYF. The CDR3 DNA reads TGCGCCAGCAGCTTGGCCATGGCGGTGGAGACCCAGTACTTC.

As to this clonotype: Likely a read error: the CDR3 ends without its conserved phenylalanine or tryptophan. The rearrangement links TRBV20-1 to TRBJ1-5; D gene ambiguous. Germline-derived CDR1 and CDR2 are DFQATT and SNEGSKA (reference sequence). The V gene lost 3 bases and the J gene lost 3 bases, with 12 bases spanning the gap. This CDR3 has 14 amino acids. The CDR3: CSASLDYFNQPQHC. In DNA, the CDR3 is TGCAGTGCTAGTCTTGATTATTTCAATCAGCCCCAGCATTGT.

The rearrangement links TRBV24-1 to TRBJ2-3, with D possibly being TRBD2 (6 bases). CDR3 length: 16 residues. Trimming pared 4 bases from V and 0 bases from J, leaving 13 bases between. Germline V gene sequence: CDR1 KGHDR, CDR2 SFDVKD. The CDR3 DNA reads as TGTGCCACCAGTGACTATGTAGCGGTTAGCACAGATACGCAGTATTTT. Protein sequence: CATSDYVAVSTDTQYF.

The V and J genes are TRBV20-1 and TRBJ1-5; D perhaps matches TRBD1 (6 bases). V lost 8 bases and J 4 bases, leaving 15 bases between the germline ends. CDR3 length: 13 amino acids. Germline V lookup: CDR1 DFQATT, CDR2 SNEGSKA (reference sequence). The CDR3 is CSISRDNNQPQHF. The CDR3, as DNA: TGCAGTATTAGTCGGGACAATAATCAGCCCCAGCATTTT.

This clonotype was seen at least ten times. The genes are TRBV29-1 and TRBJ1-2; perhaps TRBD1 as D (6 bases). The germline V and J ends were trimmed by 6 bases and 4 bases, with 12 bases remaining between them. Germline-derived CDR1 and CDR2 are SQVTM and ANQGSEA. CDR3 length equals 12 residues. The CDR3 sequence is CSVITGTYGYTF. CDR3 nucleotides: TGCAGCGTAATAACAGGGACCTATGGCTACACCTTC.

This clonotype came up a few times. CDR3 sequence: CSAPGLREGSYEQYF. CDR3 nucleotides: TGCAGTGCCCCTGGGCTGCGGGAGGGCTCCTACGAGCAGTACTTC. The chain is built from TRBV20-1 and TRBJ2-7; 9 bases agree with TRBD2. V lost 6 bases to trimming and J lost 0 bases; unmatched junction nucleotides: 9. This CDR3 spans 15 amino acids. Germline CDR1 DFQATT, CDR2 SNEGSKA (reference sequence).

This chain joins TRBV29-1 and TRBJ2-1; D ambiguous. This CDR3 comprises 14 residues. With 7 bases removed from V and 6 bases from J, the gap between germline ends came to 19 bases. Germline CDR1 and CDR2: SQVTM and ANQGSEA. The CDR3 DNA reads as TGCAGCGACTCTCAACCAACGAAAGGCAATGAGCAGTTCTTC. This translates into CSDSQPTKGNEQFF.

This clonotype occurred a few times. The chain joins TRBV12-3 or TRBV12-4 to TRBJ1-1; maybe TRBD1 (6 bases). CDR3 length: 15 amino acids. V was pared by 8 bases and J by 5 bases, with 21 bases between. CDR3 sequence: CASVGTGGGSTEAFF. In nucleotides, the CDR3 is TGTGCCAGCGTCGGGACGGGGGGCGGTAGTACTGAAGCTTTCTTT.

This clonotype was seen more than once but under ten times. This CDR3 is missing its conserved last phenylalanine or tryptophan, likely due to a read error. The chain joins TRBV10-2 to TRBJ1-5; unclear D gene. Germline-derived CDR1 and CDR2 are WSHSY and SAAADI. The CDR3 sequence is 15 residues long. The CDR3 nucleotides read TGCGCCAGTAGTGAGTCGACTCTTAGCAATCAGCCCCAGCATTCC. This gives the protein CASSESTLSNQPQHS.

Concerning this clonotype itself: Mismatch with germline at one junction end may stem from a read error. The chain joins TRBV16 to TRBJ1-5; D is unclear. CDR1 is KGHSY and CDR2 is FQNENV in the germline V gene. The CDR3 contains 13 residues. CDR3 protein: CDSSQRENEPQHF. Here the CDR3 DNA reads TGTGACAGCAGCCAACGAGAAAATGAGCCCCAGCATTTT.

The chain links TRBV11-2 to TRBJ2-5, with 13 nucleotides matching TRBD2. The CDR3 contains 18 residues. V lost 3 bases and J lost 7; bases outside the gene matches: 14. Germline V gene lookup returns CDR1 SGHAT and CDR2 FQNNGV. The chain's CDR3 is CASSLRRLAGGAYMTQYF. As DNA, the CDR3 is TGTGCCAGCAGCTTGCGGCGACTAGCGGGGGGCGCGTATATGACCCAGTACTTC.

Comment on this clonotype: A read error is possible here, since a much larger clone lies one base away. This chain uses TRBV5-1 with TRBJ1-4; D uncertain. The CDR3 length is 16 residues. The V end was cut by 0 bases, the J end by 0 bases, with 9 bases between. CDR1 is SGHRS and CDR2 is YFSETQ in the germline V gene. In DNA form, the CDR3 reads TGCGCCAGCAGCTTGGCTCATACCCCAACTAATGAAAAACTGTTTTTT. Translated, it gives CASSLAHTPTNEKLFF.

This clonotype has just a few counts. The chain couples TRBV28 to TRBJ2-7; the D gene is possibly TRBD1 (5 bases). The germline CDR1 and CDR2 sequences are MDHEN and SYDVKM. V was trimmed by 7 bases and J by 1 base, leaving 14 bases between them. The length of the CDR3 is 14 residues. CDR3 amino acids: CASTARQQSYEQYF. Here the CDR3 DNA reads TGTGCCAGCACCGCGCGACAGCAGTCCTACGAGCAGTACTTC.

This clonotype has more than one count but fewer than ten. A much larger clone lies a single base off, so this may be a read error. This chain joins TRBV29-1 and TRBJ2-1; perhaps TRBD2 as D (5 bases). Germline V gene data show CDR1 as SQVTM and CDR2 as ANQGSEA. V was pared by 3 bases and J by 4 bases, with 7 bases between. The CDR3 is 12 residues long. CDR3 DNA: TGCAGCGTTGAGTCGGGGTACAATGAGCAGTTCTTC. Protein product: CSVESGYNEQFF.

This clonotype was seen once. The chain joins TRBV2 to TRBJ2-7; tentative D call: TRBD1 (5 bases). Looked up from germline, CDR1 is SNHLY and CDR2 is FYNNEI. This CDR3 is 13 amino acids long. Trimming shortened V by 9 bases and J by 4 bases, and 16 bases separated the two germline ends. The CDR3 here is CASRDSNIYEQYF. DNA for the CDR3: TGTGCCAGTAGAGACAGCAATATTTACGAGCAGTACTTC.

As regards this clonotype: Given the absence of the conserved phenylalanine or tryptophan at the CDR3 end, a read error is likely. The V and J genes are TRBV11-2 and TRBJ1-1, with 8 bases lining up with TRBD1. Germline V gene lookup returns CDR1 SGHAT and CDR2 FQNNGV. The CDR3 totals 12 residues. The junction had 2 bases not matched to a gene; V was cut back by 4 bases and J by 7 bases. The CDR3 sequence is CASSSDRVEAFL. The CDR3 coding sequence is TGTGCCAGCAGCTCGGACAGGGTTGAAGCTTTCTTA.

This clonotype was seen repeatedly, ten times or more. The V call is TRBV4-1, the J call TRBJ2-5; D is perhaps TRBD1 (5 bases). This CDR3 comprises 16 residues. Per the germline V gene, CDR1 is MGHRA and CDR2 is YSYEKL. V lost 0 bases to trimming and J lost 1 base, with 12 bases between them. This chain's CDR3 is CASSQDLWGAQETQYF. The CDR3 DNA sequence: TGCGCCAGCAGCCAAGATCTGTGGGGCGCCCAAGAGACCCAGTACTTC.

Note on this clonotype: This CDR3 is missing its conserved last phenylalanine or tryptophan, likely due to a read error. The chain links TRBV5-4 to TRBJ2-2; TRBD2 agrees at 12 bases. CDR3 length: 17 residues. CDR1 SGHNT and CDR2 YYREEE come from the germline V gene (reference sequence). CDR3 residues: CVSSLRLAGDNTGELFL. The CDR3 DNA sequence: TGTGTCAGCAGCTTGCGACTAGCGGGAGATAACACCGGGGAGCTGTTTTTA.

The rearrangement links TRBV29-1 to TRBJ2-7; D gene ambiguous. The CDR3 runs to 11 residues. Trimming removed 6 bases from V and 3 bases from J, with 9 bases in between. CDR1 and CDR2 (germline): SQVTM, ANQGSEA. This CDR3 is CSVDFYYEQYF. The DNA of the CDR3 is TGCAGCGTAGACTTCTACTACGAGCAGTACTTC.

V and J are TRBV28 and TRBJ1-5; possible D gene TRBD1, 5 bases. The germline V gene has CDR1 MDHEN and CDR2 SYDVKM. The ends were cut back, 11 bases at V and 3 bases at J, with 26 bases in the middle. CDR3 length: 17 amino acids. Here the CDR3 DNA reads TGTGCCGGCAACAGTAGGCTTGGGTCGGACACCAATCAGCCCCAGCATTTT. It translates to CAGNSRLGSDTNQPQHF.

This chain uses TRBV6-2 or TRBV6-3 with TRBJ2-3, with D possibly being TRBD1 (6 bases). The CDR3 length is 15 residues. Germline V gene lookup returns CDR1 MNHEY and CDR2 SVGEGT. The ends were cut back, 5 bases at V and 2 bases at J, with 14 bases in the middle. The CDR3, as DNA: TGTGCCAGCAGTAATGGGGGCGAAGTCACAGATACGCAGTATTTT. Translated, it gives CASSNGGEVTDTQYF.

About this clonotype itself: This may come from a read error, since a much larger clone is one base off. The chain is built from TRBV20-1 and TRBJ2-1, with a possible D match to TRBD2 (5 bases). The CDR3 runs to 10 residues. The germline V and J ends were trimmed by 6 bases and 7 bases, with 7 bases remaining between them. Per the germline V gene, CDR1 is DFQATT and CDR2 is SNEGSKA (reference sequence). As DNA, the CDR3 is TGCAGTGCGGGGAGTAATGAGCAGTTCTTC. Amino acids: CSAGSNEQFF.

This clonotype was recorded a few times. This clone may be a read error of a much larger clone one base away. V gene TRBV4-1 combines with J gene TRBJ1-1, with D unresolved. The germline V and J ends were trimmed by 0 bases and 10 bases, with 18 bases remaining between them. The CDR3 has 15 amino acids. Germline CDR1 reads MGHRA; CDR2 reads YSYEKL. The CDR3 region is CASSQDGGVGSGAFF. As DNA, the CDR3 is TGCGCCAGCAGCCAAGATGGTGGAGTCGGGTCTGGAGCTTTCTTT.

V usage is TRBV7-8 and J usage is TRBJ1-5; no firm D call. The CDR3 is 16 residues long. V was clipped by 10 bases and J by 6 bases, with 25 bases between them. CDR1 SGHVS and CDR2 FQNEAQ come from the germline V gene. CDR3 bases: TGTGCCATTAGCTTAGCAGGCAGAGTCGGGGTTCAGCCCCAGCATTTT. It yields the protein CAISLAGRVGVQPQHF.